The 23 T cell receptor beta chains reported below all come from one sample, sequenced in a study of cytomegalovirus exposure and HLA in healthy donors. The PCR contained 60 Vbeta and 13 Jbeta primers. Sequenced by immunoSEQ multiplex PCR; TCRdb stores in-frame clones only, minus some. The sample includes 60,000 to 80,000 clones. Source material: PBMCs. The receptors were gathered from a boy younger than 18 in good health and CMV-seronegative.

This chain links TRBV4-1 with TRBJ2-2, with 8 bases identical to TRBD2. There are 20 residues in the CDR3. CDR1 MGHRA and CDR2 YSYEKL come from the germline V gene. J gave up 3 bases and V 0 bases, and 15 bases lay outside the gene matches. For the CDR3, the DNA is TGCGCCAGCAGCCAAGAAGGGGTGGGGATCGGGAGGGGGGACACCGGGGAGCTGTTTTTT. Translation: CASSQEGVGIGRGDTGELFF.

The chain has TRBV7-6 and TRBJ2-7; maybe TRBD2 (5 bases). This CDR3 is 15 amino acids long. Germline-derived CDR1 and CDR2 are SGHVS and FNYEAQ. Trimming cost V 1 base and J 2 bases, with 12 bases left between them. The CDR3 protein is CASSLDAGSTYEQYF. The CDR3 DNA is TGTGCCAGCAGCTTAGATGCGGGTTCGACCTACGAGCAGTACTTC.

In regard to this clone: One junction end does not reproduce the germline sequence, and a read error may be involved. The CDR3 DNA is TGTGCCGGCAGTCTACAGGGAGACTATGGCTACACCTTC. It codes for CAGSLQGDYGYTF. The V gene is TRBV6-5, the J gene TRBJ1-2; perhaps TRBD1 as D (6 bases). The CDR3 is 13 amino acids. Per the germline V gene, CDR1 is MNHEY and CDR2 is SVGAGI.

The rearrangement uses TRBV6-5 and TRBJ2-5, with a possible D match to TRBD1 (7 bases). V lost 8 bases to trimming and J lost 4 bases, with 17 bases between them. The CDR3 is 14 residues long. The germline V gene has CDR1 MNHEY and CDR2 SVGAGI. The CDR3 DNA follows: TGTGCCAGCGGCAGGGGGGTCCTCGGAGAGACCCAGTACTTC. The encoded protein is CASGRGVLGETQYF.

V is TRBV5-1 and J is TRBJ2-3, with 11 nucleotides matching TRBD2. This CDR3 contains 17 residues. Looked up from germline, CDR1 is SGHRS and CDR2 is YFSETQ. The J segment lost 5 bases and the V segment lost 4 bases, leaving 12 bases of the junction unmatched. The CDR3 loop is CASSHLTSGGNGDTQYF. The CDR3 region has the DNA TGCGCCAGCAGCCATCTTACTAGCGGGGGTAACGGAGATACGCAGTATTTT. Full variable domain (outside the CDR3, taken from reference TRBV5-1 and TRBJ2-3): KAGVTQTPRYLIKTRGQQVTLSCSPISGHRSVSWYQQTPGQGLQFLFEYFSETQRNKGNFPGRFSGRQFSNSRSEMNVSTLELGDSALYLCASSHLTSGGNGDTQYFGPGTRLTVL.

The chain joins TRBV5-1 to TRBJ1-1; 8 bases match TRBD1. Germline values: CDR1 SGHRS, CDR2 YFSETQ. This CDR3 has 15 residues. Unmatched junction bases numbered 10, after V lost 3 bases and J lost 6 bases. The CDR3 nucleotides read TGCGCCAGCAGCTACACAGGACAGGGAGTGTCTGAAGCTTTCTTT. The encoded protein is CASSYTGQGVSEAFF.

The gene calls are TRBV6-5 and TRBJ2-7; TRBD1 matches at 7 bases. This CDR3 region has 13 residues. V lost 6 bases to trimming and J lost 2 bases; unmatched junction nucleotides: 4. CDR1 is MNHEY and CDR2 is SVGAGI in the germline V gene. The CDR3 spells CASSRDRAYEQYF. CDR3 sequence (DNA): TGTGCCAGCAGCAGGGACAGAGCCTACGAGCAGTACTTC.

A note on this clone: This same CDR3 is encoded by further DNA sequences in the sample. The V and J genes are TRBV7-9 and TRBJ2-2; 10 bases are shared with TRBD2. Trimming took 2 bases from V and 5 from J; bases not matched to a gene: 11. Germline V gene data show CDR1 as SEHNR and CDR2 as FQNEAQ (reference sequence). The CDR3 has 18 residues. CDR3 DNA sequence: TGTGCCAGCAGCTTAAGGCTAGCGGGGGCATCGGGGACCGGGGAGCTGTTTTTT. It yields the protein CASSLRLAGASGTGELFF.

This chain joins TRBV30 and TRBJ2-2, with 8 bases that match TRBD2. Germline lookup yields CDR1 GTSNPN and CDR2 SVGIG (reference sequence). This CDR3 comprises 16 residues. The trim removed 3 bases at V and 5 bases at J, leaving 11 bases unmatched. The DNA for the CDR3 is TGTGCCTGGAGCCTGTTTTGGCGGGGGGATACCGGGGAGCTGTTTTTT. The encoded protein is CAWSLFWRGDTGELFF. Looking up the rest from reference TRBV30 and TRBJ2-2 gives the full variable domain: SQTIHQWPATLVQPVGSPLSLECTVEGTSNPNLYWYRQAAGRGLQLLFYSVGIGQISSEVPQNLSASRPQDRQFILSSKKLLLSDSGFYLCAWSLFWRGDTGELFFGEGSRLTVL.

The J gene is TRBJ2-7, the V gene TRBV15; 9 nucleotides agree with TRBD1. In germline, CDR1 is LNHNV, CDR2 YYDKDF (reference sequence). The V and J ends lost 3 bases and 2 bases, in that order; junction bases with no gene match: 8. The CDR3 length is 16 residues. Here the CDR3 reads CATSSPGGQGAYEQYF. DNA of the CDR3: TGTGCCACCAGCAGCCCGGGGGGACAGGGAGCCTACGAGCAGTACTTC.

The CDR3 DNA reads as TGTGCCAGCAGCGCCCGACAGGGGTACCAAGAGACCCAGTACTTC. It is translated as CASSARQGYQETQYF. The V and J genes are TRBV7-9 and TRBJ2-5, with TRBD1 matching over 8 bases. The ends lost 5 bases at V and 0 bases at J; junction bases unmatched: 5. The CDR3 consists of 15 residues. In germline, CDR1 is SEHNR, CDR2 FQNEAQ (reference sequence).

The V call is TRBV5-1, the J call TRBJ1-1; D is ambiguous. V was clipped by 0 bases and J by 3 bases, with 12 bases between them. This CDR3 contains 15 residues. CDR1 is SGHRS, CDR2 YFSETQ, per germline. The CDR3 DNA follows: TGCGCCAGCAGCTTGGCTTACGGGTGGGACACTGAAGCTTTCTTT. Its translation: CASSLAYGWDTEAFF.

This chain joins TRBV7-9 and TRBJ2-7; no definite D call. Germline lookup yields CDR1 SEHNR and CDR2 FQNEAQ (reference sequence). Trimming left V 7 bases short and J 6 bases short, with 16 bases between. This CDR3 is built from 13 residues. The CDR3 sequence: CASTFVRNSEQYF. The CDR3 nucleotides are TGTGCCAGCACGTTTGTCAGGAACTCCGAGCAGTACTTC.

The chain couples TRBV5-1 to TRBJ2-3, with 7 positions matching TRBD1. Germline V gives CDR1 SGHRS, CDR2 YFSETQ. The CDR3 has 16 amino acids. V lost 0 bases and J lost 8; bases outside the gene matches: 12. The CDR3 loop is CASSLGTGTVFVTQYF. The CDR3 DNA sequence: TGCGCCAGCAGCTTGGGGACCGGGACAGTTTTTGTTACGCAGTATTTT.

This chain uses TRBV7-9 with TRBJ1-4; tentative D call: TRBD1 (6 bases). Trimming took 3 bases from V and 7 from J, leaving 18 bases between them. CDR1 and CDR2 (germline): SEHNR, FQNEAQ (reference sequence). The CDR3 covers 16 residues. Here the CDR3 reads CASSFPRAGVVEKLFF. The CDR3 DNA follows: TGTGCCAGCAGCTTCCCGCGGGCAGGGGTGGTTGAAAAACTGTTTTTT.

The genes are TRBV9 and TRBJ1-1, with TRBD1 identical over 7 bases. Germline values: CDR1 SGDLS, CDR2 YYNGEE. With V trimmed by 2 bases and J by 5 bases, 9 bases remained unmatched. This CDR3 has 15 residues. The CDR3 bases are TGTGCCAGCAGCGTTCTGACAGGGAAGAGGACTGAAGCTTTCTTT. Translating gives CASSVLTGKRTEAFF.

The chain carries TRBV18 and TRBJ2-1; TRBD2 aligns across 9 bases. The CDR3 is made up of 15 amino acids. V dropped 0 bases and J dropped 8; count of bases not matched to a gene: 5. Germline V lookup: CDR1 KGHSH, CDR2 LQKENI. The CDR3, as DNA: TGTGCCAGCTCACCACCTGCGGGAGGGCCACATGAGCAGTTCTTC. Protein sequence: CASSPPAGGPHEQFF. The full variable domain, rest sourced from reference TRBV18 and TRBJ2-1, is NAGVMQNPRHLVRRRGQEARLRCSPMKGHSHVYWYRQLPEEGLKFMVYLQKENIIDESGMPKERFSAEFPKEGPSILRIQQVVRGDSAAYFCASSPPAGGPHEQFFGPGTRLTVL.

The chain employs TRBV5-1 and TRBJ2-2; perhaps TRBD2 as D (5 bases). V dropped 7 bases and J dropped 0 bases, with 16 bases sitting between them. The germline gives CDR1 SGHRS, CDR2 YFSETQ. The CDR3 covers 16 residues. The CDR3, as DNA: TGCGCCAGCGGACCTGCGGGCTACTCGAACACCGGGGAGCTGTTTTTT. Protein product: CASGPAGYSNTGELFF.

The rearrangement joins TRBV19 to TRBJ1-2, with TRBD1 matching over 7 bases. This CDR3 contains 14 residues. Germline trimming cut 5 bases from V and 8 bases from J; bases unmatched to any gene: 11. Germline V gene sequence: CDR1 LNHDA, CDR2 SQIVND (reference sequence). CDR3 DNA sequence: TGTGCCAGTAGTTCCCCCGAGAGGGGGCAGGGCTACACCTTC. This gives the protein CASSSPERGQGYTF.

This chain links TRBV27 with TRBJ1-1, with TRBD1 identical over 10 bases. This CDR3 spans 16 amino acids. The V gene's germline CDR1 is MNHEY and CDR2 SMNVEV (reference sequence). V trimming: 7 bases; J trimming: 2 bases; junction bases outside the gene matches: 10. The CDR3 spells CASMWTTGGLNTEAFF. CDR3 nucleotide sequence: TGTGCCAGCATGTGGACGACAGGGGGCCTAAACACTGAAGCTTTCTTT.

J is TRBJ2-7 and V is TRBV5-8, with TRBD1 identical over 8 bases. CDR1 and CDR2 from the germline V gene are SGHTS and YDEGEE. V gave up 4 bases and J gave up 2 bases; unmatched junction bases: 5. This CDR3 region has 14 residues. CDR3 sequence (DNA): TGTGCCAGCAGCGGGACAGGCATTACCTACGAGCAGTACTTC. This codes for CASSGTGITYEQYF.

Comment on this clone: The sample has other DNA sequences that encode this CDR3 too. This chain uses TRBV18 with TRBJ1-1; the D gene is possibly TRBD1 (5 bases). Trimming removed 3 bases from V and 4 bases from J, with 9 bases in between. The CDR3 length is 13 residues. CDR1 and CDR2 (germline): KGHSH, LQKENI. The CDR3 is CASSPGQGTEAFF. The CDR3 nucleotides are TGTGCCAGCTCACCGGGGCAGGGCACTGAAGCTTTCTTT.

The chain is built from TRBV9 and TRBJ1-2; no clear D. CDR1 SGDLS and CDR2 YYNGEE come from the germline V gene. The CDR3 extends over 15 amino acids. V lost 6 bases to trimming and J lost 3 bases, with 18 bases between them. The CDR3: CASTRSGGWDYGYTF. The CDR3 coding sequence is TGTGCCAGCACAAGGAGCGGCGGATGGGACTATGGCTACACCTTC.